The 20 T cell receptor beta chains in this list originate from one sample, sequenced in a study of T-cell memory formation after mild COVID-19. TCRdb re-called the 5' RACE reads with MiXCR, one entry per CDR3 protein. The sample holds approximately 580,000 distinct CDR3 sequences; just over 20% are singletons and the top ten take 12%. Material for sequencing was PBMCs or a T cell subset sorted from them (not recorded which). The receptors here all came from an adult woman who had mild COVID-19 (a few samples of this study predate the infection). Cell type and time point are not known.

This clonotype was seen only a few times. The chain uses TRBV15 and TRBJ1-2; 10 nucleotides align to TRBD1. The germline V gene encodes CDR1 LNHNV and CDR2 YYDKDF (reference sequence). The CDR3 totals 13 residues. V lost 4 bases and J lost 6; bases outside the gene matches: 2. Here the CDR3 reads CATSTGTGDGYTF. CDR3 sequence (DNA): TGTGCCACCAGCACCGGGACAGGGGATGGCTACACCTTC.

The V gene is TRBV4-1, the J gene TRBJ1-2, with D perhaps TRBD1 (5 bases). V dropped 6 bases and J dropped 8 bases, with 16 bases sitting between them. The CDR3 runs 13 residues. The germline CDR1 and CDR2 sequences are MGHRA and YSYEKL. The CDR3 is CASRSSGPEGYTF. Here the CDR3 DNA reads TGCGCCAGCAGGTCGTCGGGGCCGGAAGGCTACACCTTC.

The gene calls are TRBV19 and TRBJ2-1; possibly TRBD1 for D (5 bases). This CDR3 is built from 13 residues. In germline, CDR1 is LNHDA, CDR2 SQIVND (reference sequence). Trimming removed 7 bases at V and 7 bases at J, with 14 bases between. The CDR3 reads CASTWSAGNEQFF. CDR3 sequence (DNA): TGTGCCAGTACGTGGAGCGCAGGGAATGAGCAGTTCTTC.

The V gene is TRBV24-1, the J gene TRBJ2-1; TRBD1 aligns across 9 bases. This CDR3 has 15 residues. Trimming took 6 bases from V and 7 from J; bases not matched to a gene: 9. From germline, CDR1 is KGHDR and CDR2 SFDVKD. This CDR3 reads CATSRSGQGKNEQFF. The DNA of the CDR3 is TGTGCCACCAGTAGGTCGGGACAGGGCAAGAATGAGCAGTTCTTC.

The chain combines TRBV20-1 with TRBJ1-2; TRBD1 matches 7 bases. Germline CDR1 and CDR2: DFQATT and SNEGSKA (reference sequence). V trimming: 8 bases; J trimming: 2 bases; junction bases outside the gene matches: 14. The CDR3 is made up of 15 amino acids. CDR3 DNA: TGCAGTTCTCAGGGGGGGGGTCAGGGCAACTATGGCTACACCTTC. Protein product: CSSQGGGQGNYGYTF.

The V and J genes are TRBV24-1 and TRBJ1-2, with TRBD1 identical over 11 bases. The germline CDR1 and CDR2 sequences are KGHDR and SFDVKD. This CDR3 spans 16 amino acids. Trimming cost V 2 bases and J 8 bases; bases outside gene matches: 9. CDR3 bases: TGTGCCACCAGTGATTACGGACAGGGGGCATCGGTCGGCTACACCTTC. Translated: CATSDYGQGASVGYTF.

The chain is built from TRBV24-1 and TRBJ2-5; TRBD1 agrees at 9 bases. Germline CDR1 reads KGHDR; CDR2 reads SFDVKD. Trimming cost V 5 bases and J 4 bases; bases outside gene matches: 10. This CDR3 spans 16 amino acids. CDR3 nucleotides: TGTGCCACCAGTGTAGGGACAGGGAGGGCCCCAGAGACCCAGTACTTC. Translated: CATSVGTGRAPETQYF.

This clonotype was seen more than once but under ten times. The chain couples TRBV6-1 to TRBJ2-1, with no clear D. CDR3 size: 15 residues. Germline-derived CDR1 and CDR2 are MNHNS and SASEGT. With 7 bases removed from V and 0 bases from J, the gap between germline ends came to 13 bases. CDR3 in DNA: TGTGCCAGCATTATGACACGCAGCTCCTACAATGAGCAGTTCTTC. Translation gives CASIMTRSSYNEQFF.

V gene TRBV12-3 or TRBV12-4 combines with J gene TRBJ2-2; TRBD1 is a possible D gene (6 bases). With 6 bases removed from V and 2 bases from J, the gap between germline ends came to 10 bases. CDR3 length: 14 residues. The DNA of the CDR3 is TGTGCCAGCAGCCACGGGACAAACACCGGGGAGCTGTTTTTT. It codes for CASSHGTNTGELFF.

This clonotype was seen a few times. The chain has TRBV6-2 or TRBV6-3 and TRBJ2-7; D possibly corresponds to TRBD2 (7 bases). The V gene lost 2 bases and the J gene lost 3 bases, with 26 bases spanning the gap. This CDR3 spans 19 amino acids. Germline loops: CDR1 MNHEY, CDR2 SVGEGT. The CDR3 DNA sequence: TGTGCCAGCAGTTACCCACCCCCCGGCGGGGGCAAGTTGATCTACGAGCAGTACTTC. Translation gives CASSYPPPGGGKLIYEQYF.

This clonotype was counted ten times or more. The V call is TRBV6-5, the J call TRBJ2-7, with a possible D match to TRBD1 (6 bases). Deletions cut 8 bases from V and 0 bases from J, with 11 bases between. The V gene's germline CDR1 is MNHEY and CDR2 SVGAGI. This CDR3 has 13 residues. The CDR3 loop is CASGQISSYEQYF. DNA for the CDR3: TGTGCCAGCGGACAGATTAGCTCCTACGAGCAGTACTTC.

V usage is TRBV6-2 or TRBV6-3 and J usage is TRBJ1-2; possibly TRBD1 for D (5 bases). Trimming removed 7 bases from V and 5 bases from J, with 8 bases in between. The CDR3 sequence is 11 residues long. Germline CDR1 MNHEY, CDR2 SVGEGT. Here the CDR3 reads CASTSGYGYTF. As DNA, the CDR3 is TGTGCCAGCACTTCAGGGTATGGCTACACCTTC.

V gene TRBV29-1 combines with J gene TRBJ1-2; D gene uncertain. Germline lookup yields CDR1 SQVTM and CDR2 ANQGSEA. V was cut by 2 bases and J by 8 bases, with 21 bases left in between. The CDR3 length is 15 residues. The CDR3 region has the DNA TGCAGCGTTGAAACCGGGAGAGGGAACGATGGCGGCTACACCTTC. Protein sequence: CSVETGRGNDGGYTF.

The DNA of the CDR3 is TGTGCCAGCAAGGGTGGCCGACGTTTGATCAATGAGCAGTTCTTC. Translated, it gives CASKGGRRLINEQFF. The chain links TRBV12-3 or TRBV12-4 to TRBJ2-1; D is unclear. The ends were cut back, 7 bases at V and 6 bases at J, with 19 bases in the middle. This CDR3 comprises 15 residues.

The chain employs TRBV14 and TRBJ1-1, with TRBD1 matching 7 bases. CDR3 length: 13 residues. Trimming at V came to 10 bases and at J to 6 bases, leaving 11 bases not matched to a gene. Germline loops: CDR1 SGHDN, CDR2 FVKESK. The CDR3 DNA is TGTGCCACTAGGGACAGCCGTGGCCCTGAAGCTTTCTTT. Protein product: CATRDSRGPEAFF.

The sample holds many counts of this clonotype. The genes are TRBV5-1 and TRBJ2-2; 8 positions match TRBD2. V trimming: 7 bases; J trimming: 2 bases; junction bases outside the gene matches: 7. The CDR3 is 15 amino acids. Germline values: CDR1 SGHRS, CDR2 YFSETQ. The CDR3 DNA reads TGCGCCAGCCGTCCGGGACTAGGAAACACCGGGGAGCTGTTTTTT. This gives the protein CASRPGLGNTGELFF.

This clonotype was seen a handful of times. The J gene is TRBJ2-6, the V gene TRBV6-2 or TRBV6-3, with TRBD2 identical over 11 bases. The CDR3 is 18 amino acids. V dropped 6 bases and J dropped 4; count of bases not matched to a gene: 11. Germline CDR1 reads MNHEY; CDR2 reads SVGEGT. CDR3 residues: CASSPQLAGVYGANVLTF. The CDR3, as DNA: TGTGCCAGCAGCCCCCAACTAGCGGGAGTGTACGGGGCCAACGTCCTGACTTTC.

The chain carries TRBV6-6 and TRBJ1-3; 8 nucleotides agree with TRBD1. The CDR3 has 13 residues. Germline V gene sequence: CDR1 MNHNY, CDR2 SVGAGI (reference sequence). Trimming removed 10 bases from V and 3 bases from J; junction bases left unmatched: 5. For the CDR3, the DNA is TGTGCCACCTTTGACAGGGGTGGAAACACCATATATTTT. Translating it yields CATFDRGGNTIYF.

The chain carries TRBV7-9 and TRBJ2-1; 7 nucleotides line up with TRBD1. V gave up 5 bases and J gave up 1 base; unmatched junction bases: 8. CDR1 and CDR2 (germline): SEHNR, FQNEAQ (reference sequence). This CDR3 is built from 16 residues. The CDR3: CASSLRQGISYNEQFF. In nucleotides, the CDR3 is TGTGCCAGCAGCCTAAGACAGGGAATTTCCTACAATGAGCAGTTCTTC.

This clonotype has more than one count but fewer than ten. The rearrangement joins TRBV7-9 to TRBJ2-2; unclear D gene. This CDR3 region has 11 residues. Looked up from germline, CDR1 is SEHNR and CDR2 is FQNEAQ (reference sequence). The CDR3 coding sequence is TGTGCTCTAAGGGCGGCTGGGGAGCTGTTTTTT. As protein: CALRAAGELFF.